This T cell receptor beta chain came from a study of T cell responses to AZD1222 COVID-19 vaccine (dated by TCRdb to the early 2020s). Some background on the complete study: AZD1222 recipients with second doses at about 4 weeks or about 12 weeks were pooled, because spike-specific TCR depth and breadth did not differ between schedules. TCR sequencing covered 233 trial participants: some 210 given two doses of AZD1222 and 26 given two doses of MenACWY control vaccine. Trial participants were enrolled into age subgroups of 18-55, 56-69 and 70-plus years, which contained about 160, 30 and 59 TCR-sequenced participants, respectively. Overall study results and their limits: Only a handful of AZD1222 recipients were SARS-CoV-2 seropositive at baseline, limiting conclusions about previously exposed vaccinees. In the small 56-69-year group, the increase in depth fell short of significance, most likely because of low power. The whole spike protein was spanned by vaccine-associated CD4 TCRs, and dominant responses were seen in regions 160-218 and 743-854. Participants were mostly white British, with more females than males. The authors suggested clonal diversity may have been underestimated. Because no day 14 peak-response samples were available, repertoires were characterized only after the peak T cell response. Spike-specific TCR breadth and depth rose significantly after two AZD1222 doses compared with day 0 and with MenACWY recipients. Reportedly, almost half of the unique spike-specific TCRs recognized epitopes lying outside the regions that are mutated in the B.1.351 and B.1.1.7 variants.

What this sample's time point label stands for: baseline before first vaccination. Vaccinee samples were obtained from the UK trials COV001 and COV002, which included a single-blind randomized controlled phase 2/3 trial of AZD1222 (ChAdOx1 nCoV-19) in healthy adults. Trial participant PBMC samples were collected at day 0 and day 28 after the second dose for TCRbeta chain sequencing. The CDR3 has 14 amino acids, counting the end cysteine and phenylalanine. The CDR3 DNA has 42 bases and is translated from base 1. In the germline V gene, CDR1 corresponds to MGHRA and CDR2 to YSYEKL. V sheds 5 bases and J sheds 8 bases, leaving 13 bases between their ends. On this clone: Its antigen specificity is not known. Base qualities are not at hand, and no much larger clone is one base apart.

The CDR3 regions of human TCRbeta chains were analyzed by immunosequencing. Regarding the original processing steps: Repertoire TCRs were matched against a reference library of SARS-CoV-2-specific TCRs generated with the MIRA antigen-specificity platform. Breadth meant the fraction of unique TCRs that were SARS-CoV-2-associated, whereas depth meant the fraction of total T cells that were SARS-CoV-2-associated. Each spike-specific TCR was assigned to its reactive spike region and to a CD4 or CD8 class using the MIRA data. Log10-transformed breadth and depth values were compared by one-way ANOVA with Sidak's multiple comparisons tests. Held by TCRdb, this immuneACCESS table contains in-frame sequences only and omits some clones. Under half of the omission traces to an unresolved V gene where checked; the cause of the rest is unknown. The V and J calls and the clone size are those of that table, but D and trimming were determined from the DNA. The sample table shows about 69,000 clones, and about nine tenths are seen once. More than 2% of the sample is in the top ten clones.

This receptor chain uses TRBV4-1 and TRBJ1-6, with the D gene call left open. This TCR was recovered from an adult in good health. The sample in question was peripheral blood, obtained on day 0 of AZD1222 vaccination. The base sequence is TGCGCCAGCAGCGCAGCCGGGAGCCATTCACCCCTCCACTTT. Its translation is CASSAAGSHSPLHF.